The entry below gives a single TCR beta chain sequence along with its context. What it recognizes is unknown. The length of the CDR3 is 15 residues. Trimming removed 6 bases from V and 1 base from J; junction bases left unmatched: 6. Germline V CDR1 and CDR2: MNHEY, SMNVEV (reference sequence). Generated by immunoSEQ multiplex PCR, the TCRdb table keeps only in-frame clones and is missing some. The profile covers 45,000 to 55,000 clones, with approximately 86% appearing a single time and 6.5% to 8.5% taken by the ten largest. This sample is drawn from a study of T cell responses to AZD1222 COVID-19 vaccine. The study, taken as a whole, reports: It was only five to seven AZD1222 recipients who were seropositive at baseline. Vaccine-associated CD4 TCRs ranged over spike, dominating at 160-218 and 743-854.

The origin of this receptor is an adult who received the AZD1222 COVID-19 vaccine. V and J are TRBV27 and TRBJ1-2, with TRBD1 matching over 9 bases. Sequenced here: peripheral blood, sampled 28 days after the second AZD1222 dose. The CDR3 protein is CASRATGGGNYGYTF. In DNA form, the CDR3 reads TGTGCCAGCAGAGCGACAGGGGGGGGTAACTATGGCTACACCTTC.